This TCR beta chain was recorded in a study of T-cell reconstitution after alpha-beta-depleted transplantation in children. The library targeted TCRbeta and was prepared with unique molecular identifiers. TCRdb used MiXCR to reprocess the PCR reads, holding one entry per CDR3 protein. Found here are fewer than 550,000 distinct CDR3 sequences, 9.5% to 13% of them singletons; the top ten hold 5% to 6.5%. CDR3 length equals 15 residues. Trimming pared 2 bases from V and 0 bases from J, leaving 10 bases between. Per germline, CDR1 SGDLS and CDR2 YYNGEE. This clonotype was counted between two and nine times.

Specimen: PBMCs from the stem cell graft donor, collected from the stem cell graft. The chain recombines TRBV9 with TRBJ2-3, with D unresolved. This sequence originates from a human donor who donated a stem cell graft to a child with acute myeloid leukemia. The CDR3 DNA sequence: TGTGCCAGCAGCGTGGACGCGCTTAGCACAGATACGCAGTATTTT. Its translation: CASSVDALSTDTQYF.